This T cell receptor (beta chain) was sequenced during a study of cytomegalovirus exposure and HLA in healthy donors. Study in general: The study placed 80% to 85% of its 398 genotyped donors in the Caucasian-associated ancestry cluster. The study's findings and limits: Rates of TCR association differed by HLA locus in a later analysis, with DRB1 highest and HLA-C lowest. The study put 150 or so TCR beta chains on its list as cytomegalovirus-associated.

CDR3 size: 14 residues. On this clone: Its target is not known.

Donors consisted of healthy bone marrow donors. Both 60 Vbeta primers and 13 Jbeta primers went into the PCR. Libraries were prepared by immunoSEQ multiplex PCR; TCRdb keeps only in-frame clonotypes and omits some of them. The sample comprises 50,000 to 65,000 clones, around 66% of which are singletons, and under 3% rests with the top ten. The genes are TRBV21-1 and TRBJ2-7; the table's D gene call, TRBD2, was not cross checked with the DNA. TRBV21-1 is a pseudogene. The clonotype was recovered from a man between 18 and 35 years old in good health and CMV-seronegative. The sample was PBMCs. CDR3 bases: TGTGCCAGCAGCGTCCGGGACTGCGTCTACGAGCAGTACTTC. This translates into CASSVRDCVYEQYF.